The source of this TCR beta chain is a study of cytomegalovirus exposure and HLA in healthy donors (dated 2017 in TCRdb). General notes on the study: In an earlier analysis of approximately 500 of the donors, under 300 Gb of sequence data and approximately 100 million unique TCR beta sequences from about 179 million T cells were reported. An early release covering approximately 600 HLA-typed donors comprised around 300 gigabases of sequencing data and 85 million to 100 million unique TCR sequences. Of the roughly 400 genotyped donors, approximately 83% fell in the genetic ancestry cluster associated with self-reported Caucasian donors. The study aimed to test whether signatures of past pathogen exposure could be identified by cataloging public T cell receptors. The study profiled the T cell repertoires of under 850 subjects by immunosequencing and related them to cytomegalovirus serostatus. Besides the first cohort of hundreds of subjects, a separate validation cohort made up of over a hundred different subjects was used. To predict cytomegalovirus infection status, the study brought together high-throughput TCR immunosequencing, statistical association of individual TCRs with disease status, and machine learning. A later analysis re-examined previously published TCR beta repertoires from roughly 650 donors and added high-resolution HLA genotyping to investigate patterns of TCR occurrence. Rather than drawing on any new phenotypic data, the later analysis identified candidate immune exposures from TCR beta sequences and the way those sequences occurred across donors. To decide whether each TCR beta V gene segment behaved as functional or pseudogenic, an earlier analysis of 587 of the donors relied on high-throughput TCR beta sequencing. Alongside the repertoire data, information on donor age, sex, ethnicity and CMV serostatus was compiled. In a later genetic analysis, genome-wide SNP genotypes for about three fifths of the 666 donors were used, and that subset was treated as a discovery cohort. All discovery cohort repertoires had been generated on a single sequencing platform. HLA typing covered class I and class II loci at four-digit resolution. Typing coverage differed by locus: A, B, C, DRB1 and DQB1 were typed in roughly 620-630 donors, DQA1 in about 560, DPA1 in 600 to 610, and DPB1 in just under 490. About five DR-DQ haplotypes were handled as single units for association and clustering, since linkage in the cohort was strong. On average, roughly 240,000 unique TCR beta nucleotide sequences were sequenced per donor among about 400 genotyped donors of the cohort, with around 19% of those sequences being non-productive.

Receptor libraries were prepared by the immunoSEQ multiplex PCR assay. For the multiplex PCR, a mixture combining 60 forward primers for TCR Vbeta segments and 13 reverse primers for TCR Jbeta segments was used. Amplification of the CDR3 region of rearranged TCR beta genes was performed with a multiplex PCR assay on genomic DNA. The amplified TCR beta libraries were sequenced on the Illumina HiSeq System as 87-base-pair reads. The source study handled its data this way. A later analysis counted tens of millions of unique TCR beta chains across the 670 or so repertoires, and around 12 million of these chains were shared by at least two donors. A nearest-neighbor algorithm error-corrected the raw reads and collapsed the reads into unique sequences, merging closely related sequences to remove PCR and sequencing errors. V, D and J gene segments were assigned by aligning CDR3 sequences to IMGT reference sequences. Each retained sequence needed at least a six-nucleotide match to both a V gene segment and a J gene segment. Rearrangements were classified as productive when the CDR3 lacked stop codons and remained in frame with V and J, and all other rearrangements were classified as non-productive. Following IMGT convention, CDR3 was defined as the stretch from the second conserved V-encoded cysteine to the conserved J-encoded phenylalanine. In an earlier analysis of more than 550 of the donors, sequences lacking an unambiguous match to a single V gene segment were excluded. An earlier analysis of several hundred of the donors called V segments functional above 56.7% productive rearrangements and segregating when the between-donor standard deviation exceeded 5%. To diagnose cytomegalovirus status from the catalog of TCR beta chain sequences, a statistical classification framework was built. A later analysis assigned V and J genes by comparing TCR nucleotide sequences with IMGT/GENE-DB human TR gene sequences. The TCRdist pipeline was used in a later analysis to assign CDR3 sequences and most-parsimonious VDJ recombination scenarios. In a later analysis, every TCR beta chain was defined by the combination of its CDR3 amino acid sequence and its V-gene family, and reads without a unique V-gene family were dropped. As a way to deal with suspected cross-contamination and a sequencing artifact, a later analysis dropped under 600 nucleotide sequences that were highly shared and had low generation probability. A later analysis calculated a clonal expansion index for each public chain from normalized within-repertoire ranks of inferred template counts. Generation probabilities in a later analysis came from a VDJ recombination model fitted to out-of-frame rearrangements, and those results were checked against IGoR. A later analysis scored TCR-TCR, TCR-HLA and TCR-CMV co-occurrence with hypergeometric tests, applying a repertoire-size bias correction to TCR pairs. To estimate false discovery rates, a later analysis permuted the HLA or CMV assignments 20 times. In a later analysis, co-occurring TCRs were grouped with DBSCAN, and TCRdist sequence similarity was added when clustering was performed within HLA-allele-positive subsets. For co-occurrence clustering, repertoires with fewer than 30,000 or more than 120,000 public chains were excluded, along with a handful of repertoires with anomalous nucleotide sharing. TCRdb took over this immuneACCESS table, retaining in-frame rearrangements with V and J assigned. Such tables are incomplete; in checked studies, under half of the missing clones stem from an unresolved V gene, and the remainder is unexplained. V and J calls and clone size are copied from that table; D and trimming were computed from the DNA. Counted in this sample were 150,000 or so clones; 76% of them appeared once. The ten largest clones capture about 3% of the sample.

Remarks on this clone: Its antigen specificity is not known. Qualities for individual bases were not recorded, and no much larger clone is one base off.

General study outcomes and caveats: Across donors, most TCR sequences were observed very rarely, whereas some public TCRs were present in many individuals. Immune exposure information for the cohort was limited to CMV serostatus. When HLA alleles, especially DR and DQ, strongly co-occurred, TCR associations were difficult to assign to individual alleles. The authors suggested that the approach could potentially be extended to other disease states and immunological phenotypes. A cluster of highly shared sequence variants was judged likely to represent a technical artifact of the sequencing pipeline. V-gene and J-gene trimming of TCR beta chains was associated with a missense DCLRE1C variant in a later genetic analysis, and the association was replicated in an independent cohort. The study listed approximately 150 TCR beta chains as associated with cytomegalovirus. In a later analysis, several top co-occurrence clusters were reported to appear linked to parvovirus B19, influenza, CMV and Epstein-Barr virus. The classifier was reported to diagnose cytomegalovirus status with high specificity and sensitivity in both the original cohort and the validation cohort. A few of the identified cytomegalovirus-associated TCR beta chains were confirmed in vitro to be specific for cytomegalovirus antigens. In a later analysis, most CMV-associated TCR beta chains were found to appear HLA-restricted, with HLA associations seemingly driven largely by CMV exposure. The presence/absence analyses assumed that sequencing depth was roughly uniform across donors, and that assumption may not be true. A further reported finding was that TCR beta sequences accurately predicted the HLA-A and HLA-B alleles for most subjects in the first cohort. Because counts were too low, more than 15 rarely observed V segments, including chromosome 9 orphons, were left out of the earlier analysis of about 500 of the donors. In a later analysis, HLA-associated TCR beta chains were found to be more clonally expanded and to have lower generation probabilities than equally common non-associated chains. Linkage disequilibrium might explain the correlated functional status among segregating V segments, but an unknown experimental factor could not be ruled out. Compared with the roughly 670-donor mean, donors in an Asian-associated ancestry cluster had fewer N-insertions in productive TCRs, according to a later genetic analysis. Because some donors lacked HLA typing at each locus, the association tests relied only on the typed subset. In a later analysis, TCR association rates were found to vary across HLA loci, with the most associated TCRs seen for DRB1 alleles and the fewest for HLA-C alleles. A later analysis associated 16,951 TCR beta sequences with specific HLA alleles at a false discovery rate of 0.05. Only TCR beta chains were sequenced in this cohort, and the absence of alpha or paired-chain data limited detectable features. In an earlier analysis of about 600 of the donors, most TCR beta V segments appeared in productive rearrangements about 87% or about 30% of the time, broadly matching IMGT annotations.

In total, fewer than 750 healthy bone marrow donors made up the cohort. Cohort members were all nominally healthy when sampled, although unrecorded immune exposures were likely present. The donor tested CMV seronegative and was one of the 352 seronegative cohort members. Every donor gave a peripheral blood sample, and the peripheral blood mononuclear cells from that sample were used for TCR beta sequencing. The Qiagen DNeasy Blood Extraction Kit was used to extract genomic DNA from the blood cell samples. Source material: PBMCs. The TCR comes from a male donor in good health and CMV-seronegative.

The CDR3 protein sequence reads: CASSLAPIAGSETQYF. The DNA sequence reads TGTGCCAGCAGCTTAGCTCCCATAGCGGGGTCGGAGACCCAGTACTTC. The sequence is built from TRBV7-9 and TRBJ2-5; TRBD2 matches 8 bases in the middle. CDR1 SEHNR and CDR2 FQNEAQ were looked up in the germline V gene (reference sequence). V trim: 0 bases; J trim: 5 bases; unmatched bases: 8. From the cysteine up to the phenylalanine, the CDR3 has a length of 16 residues. Just CDR3 DNA is preserved here, 48 bases in frame from base 1.